These T cell receptor beta chains were read from a single sample in a study of shared T cell receptors in the human thymus. Repertoires were generated with immunoSEQ multiplex PCR, while TCRdb's copy carries only in-frame clones and drops some. The sample carries 500,000 to 850,000 clones, more than 70% recorded once. This sample was shared with a second study, whose subject was human thymus T cells.

Sequencing used thymocytes. The receptors originated from a boy younger than two with a congenital heart defect. Both conserved end residues are part of each CDR3. A D gene is named only where the DNA matches it firmly. Only part of the rows carry a size: once, few, many, or a class if the clone is expanded.

TRBV28	TRBJ1-3	.	TRBD1	TGTGCCAGCAGTCCTGGACAGGATTACTCTGGAAACACCATATATTTT	CASSPGQDYSGNTIYF
TRBV27	TRBJ2-1	.	TRBD2	TGTGCCAGCAGAAGGGCGGGGAGGGGTAGTGAGCAGTTCTTC	CASRRAGRGSEQFF
TRBV6-5	TRBJ1-3	few	.	TGTGCCAGCAAGGACGGGACTGGAAACACCATATATTTT	CASKDGTGNTIYF
TRBV28	TRBJ1-1	.	.	TGTGCACAGGGAGCTGAAGCTTTCTTT	CAQGAEAFF
TRBV5-6	TRBJ2-7	.	TRBD1	TGTGCCAGCAGCCACCCTCGGGGCAGGGGGTCCTTGACGCAGTACTTC	CASSHPRGRGSLTQYF
TRBV5-4	TRBJ2-1	few	TRBD2	TGTGCCAGCAGCTTACCGGGACTAGGGAGCAAGGTCTTC	CASSLPGLGSKVF
TRBV9	TRBJ1-6	.	.	TGTGCCAGCAGCTTCGGCGGGAAGGTTGGTTCACCCCTCCACTTT	CASSFGGKVGSPLHF
TRBV7-9	TRBJ2-1	.	.	TGTGCCAGCAGCGCCAATTCTAACTTGTACAATGAGCAGTTCTTC	CASSANSNLYNEQFF
TRBV4-3	TRBJ1-2	.	.	TGCGCCAGCAGCCAAGAAGTGGCAGGGGCAGCTAACTATGGCTACACCTTC	CASSQEVAGAANYGYTF
TRBV19	TRBJ1-1	.	TRBD1	TGTGCCAGTAGCCTTACAGGGGTAGAAACTGAAGCTTTCTTT	CASSLTGVETEAFF
TRBV5-1	TRBJ2-5	.	TRBD1	TGCGCCAGCAGTCTACCGGGACAGGCCTTTACGAGGTTAGAGACCCAGTACTTC	CASSLPGQAFTRLETQYF
TRBV27	TRBJ2-7	.	.	TGTGCCAGCAGTTTTGGCAGCGACTACGAGCAGTACTTC	CASSFGSDYEQYF
TRBV28	TRBJ2-1	.	.	TGTGCCAGTCGCGGGGCCTCCTACAATGAGCAGTTCTTC	CASRGASYNEQFF
TRBV6-1	TRBJ1-5	.	.	TGTGCCAGCAGTGAAAAGGGGAAGGGGGGGGCTTATCAGCCCCAGCATTTT	CASSEKGKGGAYQPQHF
TRBV27	TRBJ2-7	.	.	TGTGCCAGCAGTTTAGGTCCAGGCCACCCAAGCTCCTACGAGCAGTACTTC	CASSLGPGHPSSYEQYF
TRBV9	TRBJ1-6	.	.	TGTGCCAGCAGCGTAGGGAGTGGAACAGGAGAAAATTCACCCCTCCACTTT	CASSVGSGTGENSPLHF
TRBV7-9	TRBJ1-2	.	TRBD1	TGTGCCAGCAGCACCGGACAGGGAGGGAGCTATGGCTACACCTTT	CASSTGQGGSYGYTF
TRBV6-5	TRBJ1-1	.	TRBD1	TGTGCCAGCAGTTTCGGACAGGGGGACACTGAAGCTTTCTTT	CASSFGQGDTEAFF
TRBV14	TRBJ2-1	.	.	TGTGCCAGCAGCCAAGATCAGGTGGCTAGCTATAATGAGCAGTTCTTC	CASSQDQVASYNEQFF
TRBV2	TRBJ2-3	.	.	TGTGCCAGCAGGGCCGGGACTCCCCAGGGTGGTACGCAGTATTTT	CASRAGTPQGGTQYF
TRBV5-4	TRBJ2-7	.	.	TGTGCCAGCAGCAACACTAGCTCCGAGCAGTACTTC	CASSNTSSEQYF
TRBV30	TRBJ2-1	once	TRBD2	TGTGCCTGGAGTGTTCTAGCGGGGGGTAACCATGAGCAGTTCTTC	CAWSVLAGGNHEQFF
TRBV28	TRBJ2-1	.	.	TGTGCCAGCAGTTCGATTATAGCGCCTTCCTACAATGAGCAGTTCTTC	CASSSIIAPSYNEQFF
TRBV5-1	TRBJ2-1	.	.	TGCGCCAGCAGCCTGACCCTAGCCAGGAGGGAACGACGCTCCTACAATGAGCAGTTCTTC	CASSLTLARRERRSYNEQFF
TRBV6-1	TRBJ1-5	.	.	TGTGCCAGCAGTGAAGCGTGTTCTGGGGAAGGGGCTATTCTCCCCGGGCCCCAGCATTTT	CASSEACSGEGAILPGPQHF
TRBV19	TRBJ1-5	.	TRBD1	TGTGCCAGTACCCTAGACAGGGGCAATCAGCCCCAGCATTTT	CASTLDRGNQPQHF
TRBV25-1	TRBJ2-7	.	.	TGTGCCAGCAGTGAAAGCCCCCCGACATCCGACTACGAGCAGTACTTC	CASSESPPTSDYEQYF
TRBV4-2	TRBJ2-1	.	TRBD1	TGTGCCAGCAGCCAAGATCTTCGAGACAGGGGGCTCAATGAGCAGTTCTTC	CASSQDLRDRGLNEQFF
TRBV6-6	TRBJ2-7	.	TRBD2	TGTGCCACTCACGCTAGCGGGAAGTACGAGCAGTACTTC	CATHASGKYEQYF
TRBV5-1	TRBJ1-2	.	TRBD1	TGCGCCAGCAGCTGGGGACAGGACTATGGCTACACCTTC	CASSWGQDYGYTF
TRBV9	TRBJ2-3	.	.	TGTGCCAGCAGCGTAGCTCGCGACAACACAGATACGCAGTATTTT	CASSVARDNTDTQYF
TRBV5-1	TRBJ2-7	.	TRBD2	TGCGCCAGCAGCCCTCCCCTAGCGGACTCCTACGAGCAGTACTTC	CASSPPLADSYEQYF
TRBV7-2	TRBJ2-5	.	TRBD2	TGTGCCAGCAGCTCACCTCCGGGAGGGCCAGGGGAGACCCAGTACTTC	CASSSPPGGPGETQYF
TRBV10-2	TRBJ2-5	.	.	TGCGCCAGCAGTGATCGGACAGAAGGGGAGACCCAGTACTTC	CASSDRTEGETQYF
TRBV10-3	TRBJ2-7	.	.	TGTGCCATCAGGGGGGGTGGGGACAGACCCTACGAGCAGTACTTC	CAIRGGGDRPYEQYF
TRBV2	TRBJ2-1	.	TRBD2	TGTGCCAGCAGTCAACGGACTAGCGGAACAACCTACAATGAGCAGTTCTTC	CASSQRTSGTTYNEQFF
TRBV7-9	TRBJ1-1	.	TRBD1	TGTGCCAGCAGCCCCGAGGACAGGGGTCACACTGAAGCTTTCTTT	CASSPEDRGHTEAFF
TRBV4-3	TRBJ2-1	few	.	TGCGCCAGCAGCCAAGTCCCCAGGTTTGGCTACAATGAGCAGTTCTTC	CASSQVPRFGYNEQFF
TRBV11-2	TRBJ1-5	few	.	TGTGCCAGCAGCTTAGGGACAGAGAATCAGCCCCAGCATTTT	CASSLGTENQPQHF
TRBV6-5	TRBJ2-1	.	TRBD1	TGTGCCAGCACAGGGGGAACTTACAATGAGCAGTTCTTC	CASTGGTYNEQFF
TRBV29-1	TRBJ2-2	.	TRBD1	TGCAGCGCAGACAGGGCCGGGGAGCTGTTTTTT	CSADRAGELFF
TRBV11-2	TRBJ2-4	.	.	TGTGCCAGCAGCTTCTCCACTAGTAATTTTGACAAAAACATTCAGTACTTC	CASSFSTSNFDKNIQYF
TRBV4-3	TRBJ1-3	.	.	TGCGCCAGCAGCCAAGATGGAGAGGTCTCTGGAAACACCATATATTTT	CASSQDGEVSGNTIYF
TRBV7-3	TRBJ2-3	once	.	TGTGCCCCCTCAGCCCTCGGAGCCCCAGATACGCAGTATTTT	CAPSALGAPDTQYF
TRBV27	TRBJ2-1	.	TRBD1	TGTGCCAGCAGTTTAAATCAGGGGGATAGCCTCTCCTACAATGAGCAGTTCTTC	CASSLNQGDSLSYNEQFF
TRBV28	TRBJ2-3	.	.	TGTGCCAGCAGCCTAAACCCGGTCGTGGGAGCGGGCACAGATACGCAGTATTTT	CASSLNPVVGAGTDTQYF
TRBV6-1	TRBJ1-6	.	.	TGTGCCAGCAGTGAAACCTTTACCTGGAGCTCCTATAATTCACCCCTCCACTTT	CASSETFTWSSYNSPLHF
TRBV4-1	TRBJ1-6	.	.	TGCGCCAGCAGCCCACGGGACTTGGGGGGTTCACCCCTCCACTTT	CASSPRDLGGSPLHF
TRBV27	TRBJ1-4	.	TRBD1	TGTGCCAGCAGAGGACAGGGTGAAAAACTGTTTTTT	CASRGQGEKLFF
TRBV5-6	TRBJ2-1	.	.	TGTGCCAGCAGCAGTTGGGGCCCCCCCTACAATGAGCAGTTCTTC	CASSSWGPPYNEQFF